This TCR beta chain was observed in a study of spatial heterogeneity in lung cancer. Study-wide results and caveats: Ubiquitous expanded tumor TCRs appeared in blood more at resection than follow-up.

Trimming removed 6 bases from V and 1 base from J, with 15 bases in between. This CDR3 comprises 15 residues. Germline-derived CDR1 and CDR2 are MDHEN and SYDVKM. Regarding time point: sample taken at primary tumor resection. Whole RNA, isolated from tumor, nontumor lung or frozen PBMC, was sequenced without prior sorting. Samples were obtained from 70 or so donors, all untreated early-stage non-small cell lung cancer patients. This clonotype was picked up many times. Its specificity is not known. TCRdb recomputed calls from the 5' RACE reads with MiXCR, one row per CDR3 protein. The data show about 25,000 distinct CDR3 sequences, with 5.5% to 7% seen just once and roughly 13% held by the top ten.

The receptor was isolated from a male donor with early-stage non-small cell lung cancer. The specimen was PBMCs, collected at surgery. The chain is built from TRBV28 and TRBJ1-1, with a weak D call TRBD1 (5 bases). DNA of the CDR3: TGTGCCAGCAGCCCAACCGGCAGGGCGAACACTGAAGCTTTCTTT. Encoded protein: CASSPTGRANTEAFF.